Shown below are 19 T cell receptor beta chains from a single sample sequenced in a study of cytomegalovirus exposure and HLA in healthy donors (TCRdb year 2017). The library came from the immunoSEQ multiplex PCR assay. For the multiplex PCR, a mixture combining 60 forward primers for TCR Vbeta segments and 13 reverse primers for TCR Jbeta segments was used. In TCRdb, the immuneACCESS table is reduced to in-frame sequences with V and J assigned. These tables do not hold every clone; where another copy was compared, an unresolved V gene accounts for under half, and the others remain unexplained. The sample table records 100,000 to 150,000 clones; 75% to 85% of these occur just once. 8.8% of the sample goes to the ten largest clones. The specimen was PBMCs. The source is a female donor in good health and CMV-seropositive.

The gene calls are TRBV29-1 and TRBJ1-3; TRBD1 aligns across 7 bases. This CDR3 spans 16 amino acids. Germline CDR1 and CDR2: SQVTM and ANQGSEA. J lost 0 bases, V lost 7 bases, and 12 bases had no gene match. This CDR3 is CSARGQTGNSGNTIYF. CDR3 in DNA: TGCAGCGCAAGGGGGCAGACCGGTAACTCTGGAAACACCATATATTTT.

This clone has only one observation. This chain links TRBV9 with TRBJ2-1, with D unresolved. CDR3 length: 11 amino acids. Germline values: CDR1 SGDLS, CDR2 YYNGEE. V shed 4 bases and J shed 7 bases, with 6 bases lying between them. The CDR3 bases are TGTGCCAGCAGCAATAGTAATGAGCAGTTCTTC. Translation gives CASSNSNEQFF.

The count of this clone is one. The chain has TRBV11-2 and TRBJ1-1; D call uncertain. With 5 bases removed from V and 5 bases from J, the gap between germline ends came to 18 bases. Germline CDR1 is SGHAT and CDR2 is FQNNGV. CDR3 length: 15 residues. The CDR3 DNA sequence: TGTGCCAGCAGCACCGCCGCAACCGCAGGAACTGAAGCTTTCTTT. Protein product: CASSTAATAGTEAFF.

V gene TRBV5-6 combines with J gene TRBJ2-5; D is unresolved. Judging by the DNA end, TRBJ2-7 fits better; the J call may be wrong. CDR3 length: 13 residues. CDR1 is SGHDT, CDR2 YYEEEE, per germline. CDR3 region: CASSLASANEQYF. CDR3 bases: TGTGCCAGCAGCTTGGCCTCCGCCAACGAGCAGTACTTC.

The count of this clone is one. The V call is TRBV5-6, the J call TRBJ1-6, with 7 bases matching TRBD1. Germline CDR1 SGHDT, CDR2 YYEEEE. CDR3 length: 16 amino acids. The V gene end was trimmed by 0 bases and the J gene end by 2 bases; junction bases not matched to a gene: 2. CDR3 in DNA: TGTGCCAGCAGCTTGGAACAGGGGCCCTATAATTCACCCCTCCACTTT. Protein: CASSLEQGPYNSPLHF.

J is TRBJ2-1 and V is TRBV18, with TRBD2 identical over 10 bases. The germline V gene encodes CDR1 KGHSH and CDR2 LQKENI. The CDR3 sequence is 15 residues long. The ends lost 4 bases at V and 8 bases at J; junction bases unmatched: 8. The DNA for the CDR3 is TGTGCCAGCTCACGTAGCGGGGGGTTTAATTATGAGCAGTTCTTC. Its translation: CASSRSGGFNYEQFF.

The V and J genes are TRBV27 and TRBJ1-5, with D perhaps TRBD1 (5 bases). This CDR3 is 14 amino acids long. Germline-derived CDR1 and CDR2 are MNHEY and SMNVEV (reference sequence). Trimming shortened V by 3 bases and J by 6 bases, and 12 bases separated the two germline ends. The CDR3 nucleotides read TGTGCCAGCAGTTTCTCAGGGCCCGGTCAGCCCCAGCATTTT. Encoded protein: CASSFSGPGQPQHF.

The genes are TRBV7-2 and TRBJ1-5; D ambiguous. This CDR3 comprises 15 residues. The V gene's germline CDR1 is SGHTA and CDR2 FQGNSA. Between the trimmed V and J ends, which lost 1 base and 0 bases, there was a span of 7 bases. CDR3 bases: TGTGCCAGCAGCTTAGTCACGGGTAGCAATCAGCCCCAGCATTTT. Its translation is CASSLVTGSNQPQHF.

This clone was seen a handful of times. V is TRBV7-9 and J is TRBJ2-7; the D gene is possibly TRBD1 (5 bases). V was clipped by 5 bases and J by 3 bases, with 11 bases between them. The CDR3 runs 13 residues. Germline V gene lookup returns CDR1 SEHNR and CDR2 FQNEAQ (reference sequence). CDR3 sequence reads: CASSNLQGYEQYF. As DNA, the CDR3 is TGTGCCAGCAGCAACTTGCAGGGCTACGAGCAGTACTTC.

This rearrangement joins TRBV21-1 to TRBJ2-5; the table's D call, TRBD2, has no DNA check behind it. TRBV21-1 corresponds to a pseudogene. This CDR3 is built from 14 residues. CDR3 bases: TGTGCCAGCAGCATCTCTAGGTTTCGGGAGACCCAGTACTTC. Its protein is CASSISRFRETQYF.

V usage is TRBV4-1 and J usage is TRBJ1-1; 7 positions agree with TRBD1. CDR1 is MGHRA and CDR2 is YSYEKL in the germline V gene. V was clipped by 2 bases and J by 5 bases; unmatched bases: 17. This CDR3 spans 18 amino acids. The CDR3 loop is CASSQSSLDRDWLTEAFF. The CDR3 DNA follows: TGCGCCAGCAGCCAATCCTCACTCGACAGGGATTGGTTAACTGAAGCTTTCTTT.

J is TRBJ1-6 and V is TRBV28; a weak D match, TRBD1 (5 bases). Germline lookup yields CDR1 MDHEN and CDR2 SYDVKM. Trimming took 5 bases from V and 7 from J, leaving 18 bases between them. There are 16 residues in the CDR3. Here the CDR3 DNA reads TGTGCCAGCAGTCCCCTCAGGGCAGCCATAAATTCACCCCTCCACTTT. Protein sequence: CASSPLRAAINSPLHF. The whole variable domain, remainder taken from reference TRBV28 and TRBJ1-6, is DVKVTQSSRYLVKRTGEKVFLECVQDMDHENMFWYRQDPGLGLRLIYFSYDVKMKEKGDIPEGYSVSREKKERFSLILESASTNQTSMYLCASSPLRAAINSPLHFGNGTRLTVT.

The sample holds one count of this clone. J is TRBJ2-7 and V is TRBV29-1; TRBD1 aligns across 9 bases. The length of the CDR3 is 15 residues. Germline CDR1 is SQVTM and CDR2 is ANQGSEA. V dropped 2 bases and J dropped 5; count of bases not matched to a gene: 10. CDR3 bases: TGCAGCGTTGAATTTACCGGGACAGGGCTCGACGAGCAGTACTTC. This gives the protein CSVEFTGTGLDEQYF.

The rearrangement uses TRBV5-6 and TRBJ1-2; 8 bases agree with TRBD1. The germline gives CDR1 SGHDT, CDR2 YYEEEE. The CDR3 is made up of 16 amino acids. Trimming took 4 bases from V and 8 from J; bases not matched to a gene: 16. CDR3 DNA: TGTGCCAGCAGCCCTGGGACAGGAAGCTTATATGAGGGCTACACCTTC. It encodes CASSPGTGSLYEGYTF.

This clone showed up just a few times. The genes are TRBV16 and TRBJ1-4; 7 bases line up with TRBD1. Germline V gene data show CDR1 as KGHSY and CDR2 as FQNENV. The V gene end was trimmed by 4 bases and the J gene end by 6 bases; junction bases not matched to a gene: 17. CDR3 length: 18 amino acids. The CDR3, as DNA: TGTGCCAGCAGCCCTCCCGTAGGAGGGGGCGGTTCGGATGAAAAACTGTTTTTT. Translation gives CASSPPVGGGGSDEKLFF.

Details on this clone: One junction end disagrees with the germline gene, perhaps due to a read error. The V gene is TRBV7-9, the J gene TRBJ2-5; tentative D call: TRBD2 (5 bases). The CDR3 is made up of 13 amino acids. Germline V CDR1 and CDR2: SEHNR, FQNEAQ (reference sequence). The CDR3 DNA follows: TGTTCCAGCAGCCGGACTCGGCAAGAGACCCAGTACTTC. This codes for CSSSRTRQETQYF.

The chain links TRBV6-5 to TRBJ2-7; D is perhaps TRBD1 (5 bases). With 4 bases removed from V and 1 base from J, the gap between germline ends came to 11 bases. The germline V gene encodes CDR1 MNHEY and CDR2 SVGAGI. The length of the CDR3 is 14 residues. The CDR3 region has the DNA TGTGCCAGCAGTTCTCAGTCAGGGTCCTACGAGCAGTACTTC. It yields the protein CASSSQSGSYEQYF.

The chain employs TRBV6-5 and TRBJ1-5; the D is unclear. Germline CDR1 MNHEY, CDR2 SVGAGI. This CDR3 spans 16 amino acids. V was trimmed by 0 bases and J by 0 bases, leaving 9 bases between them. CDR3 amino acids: CASSYSPPYSNQPQHF. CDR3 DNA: TGTGCCAGCAGTTACTCCCCTCCTTATAGCAATCAGCCCCAGCATTTT.

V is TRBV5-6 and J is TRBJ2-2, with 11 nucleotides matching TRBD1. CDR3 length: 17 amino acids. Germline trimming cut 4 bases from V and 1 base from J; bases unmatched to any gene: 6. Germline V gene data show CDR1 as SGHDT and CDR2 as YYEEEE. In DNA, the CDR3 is TGTGCCAGCAGCCTCCGGGACAGGGGGAGGAACACCGGGGAGCTGTTTTTT. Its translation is CASSLRDRGRNTGELFF.